The 5 T cell receptor beta chains in this list originate from one sample, sequenced in a study of blood T cell repertoires in COVID-19 (dated by TCRdb to about 2020). The library was generated by the immunoSEQ multiplex PCR assay. Sourced from immuneACCESS, this table was stored by TCRdb with only in-frame sequences that have V and J called. A share of the clones is absent; for the studies checked, an unresolved V gene accounts for under half, and the remainder has no known explanation. The sample table records about 83,000 clones; 90% of these occur just once. Together, the top ten hold 15% to 20% of the sample. Sequencing was performed on peripheral blood. The receptors were gathered from a woman of 80 years or more with active or convalescent COVID-19.

The chain couples TRBV4-1 to TRBJ2-7, with 8 nucleotides matching TRBD1. The CDR3 loop spans 15 amino acids. V trimming: 4 bases; J trimming: 0 bases; junction bases outside the gene matches: 5. Looked up from germline, CDR1 is MGHRA and CDR2 is YSYEKL. The CDR3 here is CASSPGQGSSYEQYF. The DNA of the CDR3 is TGCGCCAGCAGCCCTGGACAGGGTAGCTCCTACGAGCAGTACTTC.

This chain connects TRBV30 to TRBJ2-1; TRBD2 matches 11 bases. The CDR3 sequence is 16 residues long. CDR1 and CDR2 from the germline V gene are GTSNPN and SVGIG (reference sequence). V dropped 1 base and J dropped 6; count of bases not matched to a gene: 8. CDR3 bases: TGTGCCTGGAGTGGTCGCGGACTAGCGGGTCTCAATGAGCAGTTCTTC. Translating it yields CAWSGRGLAGLNEQFF. Together with reference TRBV30 and TRBJ2-1, the CDR3 gives the full variable domain: SQTIHQWPATLVQPVGSPLSLECTVEGTSNPNLYWYRQAAGRGLQLLFYSVGIGQISSEVPQNLSASRPQDRQFILSSKKLLLSDSGFYLCAWSGRGLAGLNEQFFGPGTRLTVL.

The V gene is TRBV11-3, the J gene TRBJ1-1; the D gene is possibly TRBD1 (5 bases). This CDR3 spans 13 amino acids. Trimming shortened V by 5 bases and J by 6 bases, and 13 bases separated the two germline ends. CDR1 and CDR2 (germline): SGHNT, YENEEA. The CDR3, as DNA: TGTGCCAGCAGCCTCCAGGGTTCTCCTGAAGCTTTCTTT. The encoded protein is CASSLQGSPEAFF.

The V and J genes are TRBV30 and TRBJ1-1; D unresolved. The ends were cut back, 3 bases at V and 5 bases at J, with 16 bases in the middle. The CDR3 spans 14 residues. Germline CDR1 reads GTSNPN; CDR2 reads SVGIG (reference sequence). As DNA, the CDR3 is TGTGCCTGGAGCCTGGCGGGGAGAGGAACTGAAGCTTTCTTT. Its protein is CAWSLAGRGTEAFF.

This clone was detected only a few times. V gene TRBV20-1 combines with J gene TRBJ2-3; TRBD2 matches at 9 bases. V trimming: 3 bases; J trimming: 6 bases; junction bases outside the gene matches: 10. Germline V CDR1 and CDR2: DFQATT, SNEGSKA (reference sequence). CDR3 length: 15 residues. DNA for the CDR3: TGCAGTGCTAGTCAGCGGGGGGCCCTCAGGGATACGCAGTATTTT. Amino acids: CSASQRGALRDTQYF.